This T cell receptor (beta chain) derives from a study of T-cell reconstitution after alpha-beta-depleted transplantation in children. Study observations and caveats: Where alpha-beta T cells came from about two months after transplant was reportedly several hundred expanded graft clones. T-cell counts and diversity at one year post-transplant came mainly from newly produced T cells. There were some patients whose high TCRbeta diversity at day 60 came from surviving recipient T cells and thymic progenitors.

Per germline, CDR1 DFQATT and CDR2 SNEGSKA (reference sequence). Trimming took 2 bases from V and 5 from J, leaving 15 bases between them. The CDR3 extends over 14 amino acids. A library of TCRbeta sequences, prepared with unique molecular identifiers, was generated. Each CDR3 protein is one row after TCRdb ran MiXCR on the PCR reads. The sample records 95,000 to 150,000 distinct CDR3 sequences, under 25% being singletons. This clonotype showed up many times. Its antigen remains unidentified. The rearrangement links TRBV20-1 to TRBJ2-5, with a tentative D call TRBD2 (6 bases). Source: PBMCs, mostly from graft donor cells, taken 180 days after TCRalphabeta/CD19-depleted stem cell transplant. The clonotype was recovered from a male patient aged 2 to 10 who had a stem cell transplant for chronic granulomatous disease, so the T cells may come from the graft donor. DNA of the CDR3: TGCAGTGCTAGACTTAGCCGGAGGGCCGAGACCCAGTACTTC. This gives the protein CSARLSRRAETQYF.